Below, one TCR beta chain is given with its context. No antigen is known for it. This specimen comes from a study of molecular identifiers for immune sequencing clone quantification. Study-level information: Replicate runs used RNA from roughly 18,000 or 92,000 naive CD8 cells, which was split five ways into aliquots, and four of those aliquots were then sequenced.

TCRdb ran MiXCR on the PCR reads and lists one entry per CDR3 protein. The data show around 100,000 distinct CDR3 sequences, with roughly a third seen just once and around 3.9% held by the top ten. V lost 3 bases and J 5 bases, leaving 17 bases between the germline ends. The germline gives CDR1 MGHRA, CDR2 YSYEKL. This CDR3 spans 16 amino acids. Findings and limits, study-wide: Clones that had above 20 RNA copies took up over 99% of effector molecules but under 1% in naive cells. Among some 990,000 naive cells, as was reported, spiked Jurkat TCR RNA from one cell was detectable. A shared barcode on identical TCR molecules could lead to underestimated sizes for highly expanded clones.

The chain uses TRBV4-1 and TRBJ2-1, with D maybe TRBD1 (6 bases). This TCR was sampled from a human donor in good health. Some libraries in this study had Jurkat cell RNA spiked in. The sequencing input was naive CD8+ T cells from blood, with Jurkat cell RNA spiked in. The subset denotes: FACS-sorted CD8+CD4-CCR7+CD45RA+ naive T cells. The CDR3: CASSHAQGPPNNEQFF. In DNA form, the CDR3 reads TGCGCCAGCAGCCATGCACAGGGTCCCCCCAACAATGAGCAGTTCTTC.